The 29 T cell receptor beta chains reported below all come from one sample, sequenced in a study of spatial heterogeneity in lung cancer. From the 5' RACE reads, TCRdb called clonotypes with MiXCR, one entry per CDR3 protein. The table has about 38,000 distinct CDR3 sequences, around 5.2% seen once; the top ten hold about a quarter. Time point meaning: sample taken at primary tumor resection. Sequencing used PBMCs, obtained at surgery. The receptor source for this set is a female donor with early-stage non-small cell lung cancer.

This clonotype was found many times. V gene TRBV25-1 combines with J gene TRBJ2-7; TRBD1 agrees at 10 bases. Germline trimming cut 3 bases from V and 4 bases from J; bases unmatched to any gene: 3. Germline-derived CDR1 and CDR2 are MGHDK and SYGVNS. This CDR3 is 14 amino acids long. CDR3 in amino acids: CASSEDRGKYEQYF. In DNA, the CDR3 is TGTGCCAGCAGTGAGGACAGGGGGAAGTACGAGCAGTACTTC.

This clonotype has a count of ten or more. This chain joins TRBV21-1 and TRBJ1-2; TRBD1, the table's D call, was not compared with the DNA. TRBV21-1 is designated a pseudogene. The CDR3 is 14 residues long. The CDR3 spells CASSGRIPDYGYTF. Here the CDR3 DNA reads TGTGCCAGCAGCGGGCGGATACCAGACTATGGCTACACCTTC.

This clonotype has at least ten counts. V gene TRBV11-2 combines with J gene TRBJ2-3; the match to TRBD2 covers 8 bases. The J segment lost 5 bases and the V segment lost 8 bases, leaving 9 bases of the junction unmatched. Germline loops: CDR1 SGHAT, CDR2 FQNNGV. This CDR3 is built from 14 residues. The CDR3 reads CASSRGGVKDTQYF. The CDR3 nucleotides are TGTGCCAGCTCCCGGGGGGGGGTGAAAGATACGCAGTATTTT.

This clonotype was found many times. The chain combines TRBV6-1 with TRBJ2-7; 7 bases are shared with TRBD2. The CDR3 is 13 residues long. The V segment lost 6 bases and the J segment 2 bases; nucleotides outside the gene matches: 4. CDR1 is MNHNS, CDR2 SASEGT, per germline. The CDR3 DNA reads as TGTGCCAGCAGGGGGGGGACCACCTACGAGCAGTACTTC. Residues: CASRGGTTYEQYF.

This clonotype turned up a few times. The rearrangement uses TRBV5-1 and TRBJ2-3; D ambiguous. The germline V and J ends were trimmed by 4 bases and 2 bases, with 11 bases remaining between them. This CDR3 contains 14 residues. Germline values: CDR1 SGHRS, CDR2 YFSETQ. The CDR3 here is CASSPRPYTDTQYF. DNA of the CDR3: TGCGCCAGCAGCCCGCGTCCGTACACAGATACGCAGTATTTT.

The V call is TRBV12-3 or TRBV12-4, the J call TRBJ2-3; 8 bases align to TRBD2. There are 15 residues in the CDR3. Trimming took 6 bases from V and 3 from J; bases not matched to a gene: 8. CDR3 nucleotide sequence: TGTGCCAGCAGCCCGGGGGGGGTCAAAACAGATACGCAGTATTTT. Amino acid sequence: CASSPGGVKTDTQYF.

The table lists this clonotype with many counts. The chain couples TRBV12-3 or TRBV12-4 to TRBJ2-7, with a possible D match to TRBD2 (5 bases). V was pared by 7 bases and J by 3 bases, with 13 bases between. The CDR3 extends over 13 amino acids. This CDR3 is CASISPGGYEQYF. CDR3 in DNA: TGTGCCAGCATATCACCAGGAGGCTACGAGCAGTACTTC.

This clonotype has more than one count but fewer than ten. The chain uses TRBV12-3 or TRBV12-4 and TRBJ2-7, with 10 bases that match TRBD1. V trimming: 6 bases; J trimming: 3 bases; junction bases outside the gene matches: 5. The CDR3 spans 14 residues. The CDR3 DNA reads as TGTGCCAGCAGACGACAGGGGGCTCTCTACGAGCAGTACTTC. It yields the protein CASRRQGALYEQYF.

This clonotype was counted at least ten times. The chain couples TRBV12-3 or TRBV12-4 to TRBJ1-6; D is undetermined. Trimming stripped 3 bases from V and 7 bases from J, with 7 bases between. The CDR3 spans 13 residues. The CDR3 DNA reads TGTGCCAGCAGTTTCAACTGGAATTCACCCCTCCACTTT. Protein: CASSFNWNSPLHF.

This clonotype was counted many times. The chain links TRBV12-3 or TRBV12-4 to TRBJ1-2; 9 bases match TRBD1. The J segment lost 5 bases and the V segment lost 0 bases, leaving 7 bases of the junction unmatched. The CDR3 loop spans 16 amino acids. CDR3 protein: CASSLARTGGAYGYTF. The CDR3 bases are TGTGCCAGCAGTTTAGCGCGAACAGGGGGCGCATATGGCTACACCTTC.

At least ten counts were recorded for this clonotype. The chain employs TRBV2 and TRBJ2-1, with 11 positions matching TRBD1. The CDR3 sequence is 15 residues long. J lost 8 bases, V lost 2 bases, and 5 bases had no gene match. Germline values: CDR1 SNHLY, CDR2 FYNNEI. CDR3 residues: CASSERTGGGDEQFF. CDR3 in DNA: TGTGCCAGCAGTGAACGGACAGGGGGCGGCGATGAGCAGTTCTTC.

This clonotype was counted between two and nine times. V gene TRBV4-2 combines with J gene TRBJ2-5; TRBD2 matches at 11 bases. The CDR3 is 20 amino acids. CDR1 is LGHNA, CDR2 YNFKEQ, per germline. The ends lost 1 base at V and 0 bases at J; junction bases unmatched: 13. This CDR3 reads CASSQGMLLAGVGDQETQYF. CDR3 nucleotide sequence: TGTGCCAGCAGCCAAGGAATGTTACTAGCGGGGGTAGGGGACCAAGAGACCCAGTACTTC.

At least ten counts were recorded for this clonotype. This chain joins TRBV28 and TRBJ1-5; the D gene is possibly TRBD1 (5 bases). Deletions cut 6 bases from V and 9 bases from J, with 21 bases between. This CDR3 is built from 15 residues. Germline V gives CDR1 MDHEN, CDR2 SYDVKM. Written as DNA, the CDR3 is TGTGCCAGCAGCCCTACGGGGGGGGACTGGGGGCCCCAGCATTTT. Amino acids: CASSPTGGDWGPQHF.

This clonotype came up many times. This chain joins TRBV20-1 and TRBJ1-1; unclear D gene. Trimming cost V 4 bases and J 1 base, with 4 bases left between them. The CDR3 spans 11 residues. Germline CDR1 is DFQATT and CDR2 is SNEGSKA (reference sequence). In DNA form, the CDR3 reads TGCAGTGCTACCGGGAACACTGAAGCTTTCTTT. As protein: CSATGNTEAFF.

This clonotype has ten or more counts. The genes are TRBV19 and TRBJ2-7, with D possibly called TRBD1 or TRBD2 (5 bases each). The germline V and J ends were trimmed by 3 bases and 4 bases, with 13 bases remaining between them. Germline CDR1 reads LNHDA; CDR2 reads SQIVND (reference sequence). The CDR3 is made up of 14 amino acids. In DNA form, the CDR3 reads TGTGCCAGTAGTATCTTTGAGGGGCCATACGAGCAGTACTTC. Its translation: CASSIFEGPYEQYF.

This clonotype occurred a few times. J is TRBJ1-5 and V is TRBV19; D remains ambiguous. CDR3 length equals 15 residues. The germline V gene encodes CDR1 LNHDA and CDR2 SQIVND (reference sequence). The V gene lost 5 bases and the J gene lost 3 bases, with 14 bases spanning the gap. The CDR3 DNA reads TGTGCCAGTAGTGCGGGCCGGGCCTCCAATCAGCCCCAGCATTTT. Encoded protein: CASSAGRASNQPQHF. The entire variable domain, with the rest obtained from reference TRBV19 and TRBJ1-5, is as follows: DGGITQSPKYLFRKEGQNVTLSCEQNLNHDAMYWYRQDPGQGLRLIYYSQIVNDFQKGDIAEGYSVSREKKESFPLTVTSAQKNPTAFYLCASSAGRASNQPQHFGDGTRLSIL.

This sequence joins TRBV7-9 and TRBJ2-7; 10 nucleotides align to TRBD1. CDR1 is SEHNR, CDR2 FQNEAQ, per germline (reference sequence). The CDR3 is made up of 14 amino acids. The V gene end was trimmed by 5 bases and the J gene end by 4 bases; junction bases not matched to a gene: 5. The CDR3, as DNA: TGTGCCAGCAGCACCCGGACAGGGGGATACGAGCAGTACTTC. Translated, it gives CASSTRTGGYEQYF.

This clonotype has a handful of counts. This chain joins TRBV12-3 or TRBV12-4 and TRBJ1-5; D is unresolved. V was cut by 8 bases and J by 1 base, with 15 bases left in between. This CDR3 has 15 residues. The CDR3 spells CASWQSGRSNQPQHF. In DNA, the CDR3 is TGTGCCAGCTGGCAAAGCGGTAGAAGCAATCAGCCCCAGCATTTT.

This clonotype was picked up many times. This chain links TRBV6-2 or TRBV6-3 with TRBJ2-5; TRBD1 aligns across 9 bases. Trimming removed 6 bases from V and 5 bases from J; junction bases left unmatched: 7. Looked up from germline, CDR1 is MNHEY and CDR2 is SVGEGT. The CDR3 length is 14 residues. The CDR3 bases are TGTGCCAGCAGAGACGGGACAGGGCGGGAGACCCAGTACTTC. Translating it yields CASRDGTGRETQYF.

This clonotype has a handful of counts. This rearrangement joins TRBV28 to TRBJ1-6, with D hard to call. There are 15 residues in the CDR3. Per germline, CDR1 MDHEN and CDR2 SYDVKM. Between the trimmed V and J ends, which lost 5 bases and 5 bases, there was a span of 13 bases. The CDR3 is CASSPKSRHNSPLHF. In DNA, the CDR3 is TGTGCCAGCAGTCCGAAATCCCGTCATAATTCACCCCTCCACTTT.

This clonotype appeared many times. This chain joins TRBV6-2 or TRBV6-3 and TRBJ2-3; 8 bases match TRBD1. This CDR3 has 15 residues. Germline assignment: CDR1 MNHEY and CDR2 SVGEGT. Trimming cost V 6 bases and J 3 bases; bases outside gene matches: 8. The CDR3 DNA follows: TGTGCCAGCAGGGCAACAGGGGGAGGAACAGATACGCAGTATTTT. This encodes CASRATGGGTDTQYF.

This clonotype was seen many times. This chain links TRBV4-2 with TRBJ1-4, with no clear D. The germline V gene encodes CDR1 LGHNA and CDR2 YNFKEQ. This CDR3 is 15 amino acids long. Trimming removed 0 bases from V and 5 bases from J, with 10 bases in between. The CDR3 is CASSQEGHPNEKLFF. DNA of the CDR3: TGTGCCAGCAGCCAAGAAGGGCACCCAAATGAAAAACTGTTTTTT.

This CDR3 is CASSLPASTDTQYF. The CDR3 DNA follows: TGTGCCAGCAGCTTGCCAGCTAGCACAGATACGCAGTATTTT. The genes are TRBV5-6 and TRBJ2-3; D not resolved. This CDR3 is built from 14 residues. Trimming left V 1 base short and J 0 bases short, with 6 bases between. From germline, CDR1 is SGHDT and CDR2 YYEEEE.

This clonotype showed up many times. This rearrangement joins TRBV7-8 to TRBJ1-2; 10 bases match TRBD1. After removal of 3 bases from V and 2 bases from J, the junction contained 3 bases not matched to a gene. The CDR3 has 15 residues. Germline V lookup: CDR1 SGHVS, CDR2 FQNEAQ. The CDR3 DNA is TGTGCCAGCAGCTTGCTGACAGGGGGCAACTATGGCTACACCTTC. Encoded protein: CASSLLTGGNYGYTF.

This clonotype was detected many times. The rearrangement links TRBV6-2 or TRBV6-3 to TRBJ1-6; D unclear. Germline lookup yields CDR1 MNHEY and CDR2 SVGEGT. The CDR3 contains 14 residues. Trimming left V 1 base short and J 10 bases short, with 11 bases between. This CDR3 is CASSYYGFESPLHF. CDR3 nucleotides: TGTGCCAGCAGTTACTATGGATTTGAATCACCCCTCCACTTT.

This clonotype has ten or more counts. V is TRBV24-1 and J is TRBJ1-6; 7 nucleotides align to TRBD1. The CDR3 runs to 13 residues. The ends lost 7 bases at V and 13 bases at J; junction bases unmatched: 9. Germline V gene data show CDR1 as KGHDR and CDR2 as SFDVKD. The CDR3: CATSRDSVSPLHF. The DNA of the CDR3 is TGTGCCACCAGCCGGGACAGTGTATCGCCCCTCCACTTT.

This clonotype occurred many times. The rearrangement uses TRBV7-2 and TRBJ2-4, with 10 bases lining up with TRBD1. This CDR3 contains 19 residues. Germline V CDR1 and CDR2: SGHTA, FQGNSA. J lost 0 bases, V lost 2 bases, and 10 bases had no gene match. Written as DNA, the CDR3 is TGTGCCAGCAGCTTACGGTCCGGGACAGGGGCCCTAGCCAAAAACATTCAGTACTTC. Translated, it gives CASSLRSGTGALAKNIQYF.

This clonotype was counted between two and nine times. The rearrangement joins TRBV4-3 to TRBJ1-1; TRBD1 aligns across 9 bases. V shed 5 bases, J shed 0 bases, and the junction held 4 bases outside the gene matches. This CDR3 is built from 15 residues. Germline V gene data show CDR1 as LGHNA and CDR2 as YSLEER. The CDR3 region is CASSSDRGLNTEAFF. CDR3 in DNA: TGCGCCAGCAGCTCGGACAGGGGCTTGAACACTGAAGCTTTCTTT.

This clonotype was recorded at least ten times. The chain employs TRBV12-5 and TRBJ2-2; unclear D gene. Between the trimmed V and J ends, which lost 5 bases and 6 bases, there was a span of 7 bases. Germline CDR1 LGHNT, CDR2 FRNRAP. This CDR3 has 12 amino acids. The CDR3 coding sequence is TGTGCTAGTGGTACCGGAGCCGGGGAGCTGTTTTTT. Translating gives CASGTGAGELFF. Drawing the rest from reference TRBV12-5 and TRBJ2-2, the complete variable domain is DARVTQTPRHKVTEMGQEVTMRCQPILGHNTVFWYRQTMMQGLELLAYFRNRAPLDDSGMPKDRFSAEMPDATLATLKIQPSEPRDSAVYFCASGTGAGELFFGEGSRLTVL.